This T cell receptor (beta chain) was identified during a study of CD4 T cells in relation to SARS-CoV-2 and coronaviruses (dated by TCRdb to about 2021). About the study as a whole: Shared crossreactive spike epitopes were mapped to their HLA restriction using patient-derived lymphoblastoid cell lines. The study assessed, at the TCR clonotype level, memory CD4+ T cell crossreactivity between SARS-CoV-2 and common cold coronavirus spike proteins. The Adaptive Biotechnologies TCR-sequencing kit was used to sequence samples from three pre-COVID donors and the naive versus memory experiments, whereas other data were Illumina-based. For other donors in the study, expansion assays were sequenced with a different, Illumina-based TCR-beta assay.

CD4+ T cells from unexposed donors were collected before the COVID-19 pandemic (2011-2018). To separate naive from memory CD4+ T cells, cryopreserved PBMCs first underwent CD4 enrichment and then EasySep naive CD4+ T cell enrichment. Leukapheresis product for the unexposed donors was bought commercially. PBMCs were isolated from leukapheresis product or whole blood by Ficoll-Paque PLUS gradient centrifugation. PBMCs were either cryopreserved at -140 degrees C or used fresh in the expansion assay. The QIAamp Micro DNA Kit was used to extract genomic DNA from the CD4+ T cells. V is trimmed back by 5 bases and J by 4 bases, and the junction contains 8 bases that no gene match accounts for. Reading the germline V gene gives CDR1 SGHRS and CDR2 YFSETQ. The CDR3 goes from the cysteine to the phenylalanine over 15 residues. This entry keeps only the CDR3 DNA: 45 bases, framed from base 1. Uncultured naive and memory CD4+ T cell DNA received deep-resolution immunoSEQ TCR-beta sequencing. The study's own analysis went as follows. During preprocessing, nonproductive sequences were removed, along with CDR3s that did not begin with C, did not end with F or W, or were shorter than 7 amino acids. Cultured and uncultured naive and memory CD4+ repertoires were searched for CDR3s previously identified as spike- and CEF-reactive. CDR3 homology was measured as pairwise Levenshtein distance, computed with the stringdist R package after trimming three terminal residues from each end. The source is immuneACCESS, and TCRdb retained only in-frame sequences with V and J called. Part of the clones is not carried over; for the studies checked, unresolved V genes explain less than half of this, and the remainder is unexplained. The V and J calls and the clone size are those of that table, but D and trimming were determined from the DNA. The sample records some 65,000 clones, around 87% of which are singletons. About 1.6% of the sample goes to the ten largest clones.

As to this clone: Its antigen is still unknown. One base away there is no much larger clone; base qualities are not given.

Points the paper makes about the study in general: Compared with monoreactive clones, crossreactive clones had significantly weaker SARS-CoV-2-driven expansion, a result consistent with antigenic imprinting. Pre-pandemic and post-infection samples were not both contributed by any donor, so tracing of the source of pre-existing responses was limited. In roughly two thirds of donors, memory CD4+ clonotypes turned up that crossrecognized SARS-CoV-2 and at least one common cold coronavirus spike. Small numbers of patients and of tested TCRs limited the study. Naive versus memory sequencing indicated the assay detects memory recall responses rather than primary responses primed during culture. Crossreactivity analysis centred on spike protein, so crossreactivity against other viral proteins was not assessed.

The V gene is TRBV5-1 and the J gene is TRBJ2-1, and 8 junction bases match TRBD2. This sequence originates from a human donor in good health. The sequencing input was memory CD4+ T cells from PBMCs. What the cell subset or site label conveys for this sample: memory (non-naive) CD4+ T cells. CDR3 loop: CASRPQRGPYNEQFF. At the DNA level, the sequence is TGCGCCAGCAGACCCCAGCGGGGGCCGTACAATGAGCAGTTCTTC.